This entry concerns a single T cell receptor (beta chain). Its antigen is still unknown. Lamina propria lymphocytes from surgical specimens were isolated on a density gradient before sorting. These data are taken from a study of T cell repertoires in ileal Crohn's disease. Study as a whole: All patients had surgery for stricturing (around 60%) or penetrating (about 39%) disease. Study-level findings and limits: Sorted CD8 T cells held more high-frequency clones than CD4.

Using immunoSEQ multiplex PCR, the repertoire was profiled, and TCRdb retains in-frame clones only, with some absent. The table lists 2,000 or so clones, roughly four fifths of them singletons, with approximately 13% in the top ten. CDR1 is ENHRY, CDR2 SYGVKD, per germline. The CDR3 extends over 18 amino acids. With V trimmed by 0 bases and J by 3 bases, 9 bases remained unmatched. Sequencing was carried out using CD8+ T cells from ileum. The chain uses TRBV10-3 and TRBJ2-7; 12 nucleotides match TRBD2. The receptor was isolated from an adult with Crohn's disease. Some clones in this sample may be carry-over from other donors' samples. The chain's CDR3 is CAISESSTSGRPIYEQYF. DNA for the CDR3: TGTGCCATCAGTGAGTCGAGTACTAGCGGGAGGCCTATCTACGAGCAGTACTTC.